This passage covers 32 T cell receptor beta chains from one sample sequenced in a study of blood T cell repertoires in COVID-19. Sequencing used immunoSEQ multiplex PCR; TCRdb keeps in-frame clones, though not all of them. The sample consists of 250,000 or so clones, 85% to 95% of them appearing once. The sequenced sample was PBMCs or T cells enriched from blood (not recorded which). Source of these receptors: a man between 35 and 55 years old who had been exposed to COVID-19.

In the case of this clone: Other nucleotide sequences from this sample produce the same CDR3. The rearrangement links TRBV29-1 to TRBJ1-2, with TRBD1 as a possible D gene (5 bases). V lost 4 bases and J lost 6, with 9 bases in between. The CDR3 is made up of 11 amino acids. Per the germline V gene, CDR1 is SQVTM and CDR2 is ANQGSEA. DNA of the CDR3: TGCAGCGTTGGAACGGGGGATGGCTACACCTTC. Protein: CSVGTGDGYTF.

V usage is TRBV4-3 and J usage is TRBJ1-4, with 10 nucleotides matching TRBD1. In germline, CDR1 is LGHNA, CDR2 YSLEER. Trimming at V came to 0 bases and at J to 6 bases, leaving 1 base not matched to a gene. CDR3 length: 15 amino acids. CDR3 DNA: TGCGCCAGCAGCCAAGATGGACAGGGGGATGAAAAACTGTTTTTT. This encodes CASSQDGQGDEKLFF.

The chain joins TRBV30 to TRBJ2-1; D is undetermined. Trimming pared 2 bases from V and 0 bases from J, leaving 5 bases between. The CDR3 totals 13 residues. CDR1 and CDR2 (germline): GTSNPN, SVGIG (reference sequence). CDR3 sequence: CAWSTSSYNEQFF. CDR3 coding DNA: TGTGCCTGGAGTACAAGCTCCTACAATGAGCAGTTCTTC.

This chain uses TRBV5-1 with TRBJ2-3; TRBD1 matches at 11 bases. Trimming at V came to 4 bases and at J to 4 bases, leaving 8 bases not matched to a gene. Germline V gene sequence: CDR1 SGHRS, CDR2 YFSETQ. The CDR3 consists of 16 residues. The CDR3 nucleotides read TGCGCCAGCAGCCCGGAAGGGACAGGGGGGGCAGATACGCAGTATTTT. Translation gives CASSPEGTGGADTQYF. Full variable domain (remainder filled in from reference TRBV5-1 and TRBJ2-3): KAGVTQTPRYLIKTRGQQVTLSCSPISGHRSVSWYQQTPGQGLQFLFEYFSETQRNKGNFPGRFSGRQFSNSRSEMNVSTLELGDSALYLCASSPEGTGGADTQYFGPGTRLTVL.

The chain combines TRBV4-1 with TRBJ2-1; 11 positions match TRBD2. Germline assignment: CDR1 MGHRA and CDR2 YSYEKL. V shed 7 bases, J shed 7 bases, and the junction held 9 bases outside the gene matches. This CDR3 is built from 15 residues. CDR3 sequence (DNA): TGCGCCAGCACCGTACTAGCGGGAGAATCTAATGAGCAGTTCTTC. It yields the protein CASTVLAGESNEQFF.

The chain uses TRBV28 and TRBJ1-3; TRBD1 matches at 10 bases. Germline assignment: CDR1 MDHEN and CDR2 SYDVKM. CDR3 size: 14 residues. J lost 4 bases, V lost 10 bases, and 7 bases had no gene match. DNA of the CDR3: TGTGCCACTTTCGGGACAGGGGAAGGAAACACCATATATTTT. As protein: CATFGTGEGNTIYF.

The V gene is TRBV4-1, the J gene TRBJ2-7, with unresolved D. The length of the CDR3 is 16 residues. Germline V gene sequence: CDR1 MGHRA, CDR2 YSYEKL. V shed 0 bases and J shed 2 bases, with 14 bases lying between them. The CDR3 loop reads CASSQERNNYPYEQYF. CDR3 coding DNA: TGCGCCAGCAGCCAAGAGCGAAACAACTATCCCTACGAGCAGTACTTC.

The CDR3 loop is CASSSTRQGGRDTQYF. Here the CDR3 DNA reads TGTGCCAGCAGCTCCACGCGACAGGGAGGTAGGGATACGCAGTATTTT. V and J are TRBV7-9 and TRBJ2-3; D possibly corresponds to TRBD1 (7 bases). CDR1 and CDR2 (germline): SEHNR, FQNEAQ (reference sequence). Trimming pared 4 bases from V and 6 bases from J, leaving 20 bases between. The CDR3 sequence is 16 residues long. Combining the CDR3 with reference TRBV7-9 and TRBJ2-3 gives the whole variable domain DTGVSQNPRHKITKRGQNVTFRCDPISEHNRLYWYRQTLGQGPEFLTYFQNEAQLEKSRLLSDRFSAERPKGSFSTLEIQRTEQGDSAMYLCASSSTRQGGRDTQYFGPGTRLTVL.

This clone was recorded only once. The CDR3 sequence: CASSPQENTGELFF. CDR3 coding DNA: TGTGCCAGCAGCCCACAGGAGAACACCGGGGAGCTGTTTTTT. J is TRBJ2-2 and V is TRBV4-2, with D perhaps matching TRBD1 (5 bases). This CDR3 is built from 14 residues. Per germline, CDR1 LGHNA and CDR2 YNFKEQ. The ends were cut back, 4 bases at V and 1 base at J, with 7 bases in the middle.

The J gene is TRBJ1-4, the V gene TRBV28; 8 bases are shared with TRBD1. The CDR3 loop spans 14 amino acids. CDR1 is MDHEN, CDR2 SYDVKM, per germline. Losses at the gene ends were 4 bases for V and 8 bases for J; bases not matched to a gene: 6. The CDR3 loop reads CASSYRGSWEKLFF. CDR3 coding DNA: TGTGCCAGCAGTTACAGGGGGAGTTGGGAAAAACTGTTTTTT.

For the CDR3, the DNA is TGTGCCAGCAGTGACCTCGGACAGAGGAACACCGGGGAGCTGTTTTTT. Translated, it gives CASSDLGQRNTGELFF. J is TRBJ2-2 and V is TRBV25-1; a possible D gene is TRBD1 (6 bases). CDR1 is MGHDK and CDR2 is SYGVNS in the germline V gene. The V end was cut by 3 bases, the J end by 1 base, with 12 bases between. This CDR3 contains 16 residues.

The gene calls are TRBV10-3 and TRBJ2-2, with a tentative D call TRBD2 (6 bases). V gave up 4 bases and J gave up 9 bases, with 18 bases separating them. CDR1 and CDR2 from the germline V gene are ENHRY and SYGVKD. The CDR3 length is 15 residues. The CDR3 sequence is CAISGGTYLNRELFF. The CDR3 region has the DNA TGTGCCATCAGTGGCGGGACTTACCTTAACCGGGAGCTGTTTTTT.

The gene calls are TRBV30 and TRBJ2-1; 8 positions match TRBD1. Germline V gene lookup returns CDR1 GTSNPN and CDR2 SVGIG (reference sequence). This CDR3 contains 16 residues. Trimming at V came to 0 bases and at J to 4 bases, leaving 8 bases not matched to a gene. This chain's CDR3 is CAWSVDQQGVYNEQFF. DNA for the CDR3: TGTGCCTGGAGTGTTGACCAACAGGGGGTTTACAATGAGCAGTTCTTC. The whole variable domain, filled in from reference TRBV30 and TRBJ2-1, reads SQTIHQWPATLVQPVGSPLSLECTVEGTSNPNLYWYRQAAGRGLQLLFYSVGIGQISSEVPQNLSASRPQDRQFILSSKKLLLSDSGFYLCAWSVDQQGVYNEQFFGPGTRLTVL.

The chain joins TRBV6-5 to TRBJ2-7, with a tentative D call TRBD2 (5 bases). This CDR3 has 13 residues. Per the germline V gene, CDR1 is MNHEY and CDR2 is SVGAGI. V lost 4 bases and J lost 5, with 12 bases in between. This CDR3 reads CASSSRGTNEQYF. CDR3 bases: TGTGCCAGCAGTTCCCGGGGAACTAACGAGCAGTACTTC.

The chain recombines TRBV7-9 with TRBJ2-2, with 13 positions matching TRBD2. Germline loops: CDR1 SEHNR, CDR2 FQNEAQ (reference sequence). Germline trimming cut 11 bases from V and 6 bases from J; bases unmatched to any gene: 6. The CDR3 consists of 14 residues. The DNA for the CDR3 is TGTGCCGGTGGACTAGCGGGAGCTGCCGGGGAGCTGTTTTTT. This encodes CAGGLAGAAGELFF.

The rearrangement links TRBV14 to TRBJ1-2, with a weak D call TRBD1 (6 bases). The CDR3 is made up of 16 amino acids. The germline V gene encodes CDR1 SGHDN and CDR2 FVKESK. V lost 1 base and J lost 6, with 18 bases in between. CDR3 sequence: CASSQAAPIRGNGYTF. The CDR3 DNA sequence: TGTGCCAGCAGCCAAGCCGCCCCCATCAGGGGAAATGGCTACACCTTC.

The chain joins TRBV28 to TRBJ1-3; TRBD1 might be the D (5 bases). Germline V gene data show CDR1 as MDHEN and CDR2 as SYDVKM. Trimming left V 2 bases short and J 4 bases short, with 12 bases between. The CDR3 length is 15 residues. CDR3 DNA: TGTGCCAGCAGTTTACGGCAGGGTAGAGGAAACACCATATATTTT. It specifies CASSLRQGRGNTIYF.

The rearrangement uses TRBV5-1 and TRBJ2-3; tentative D call: TRBD2 (5 bases). Germline CDR1 reads SGHRS; CDR2 reads YFSETQ. This CDR3 is 16 amino acids long. The germline V and J ends were trimmed by 0 bases and 4 bases, with 15 bases remaining between them. The CDR3 is CASSLEFRGMSDTQYF. CDR3 in DNA: TGCGCCAGCAGCTTGGAGTTTCGGGGTATGTCAGATACGCAGTATTTT.

This sequence joins TRBV15 and TRBJ1-5, with TRBD1 matching over 7 bases. The germline CDR1 and CDR2 sequences are LNHNV and YYDKDF (reference sequence). Trimming removed 3 bases from V and 2 bases from J; junction bases left unmatched: 4. There are 15 residues in the CDR3. The CDR3 sequence is CATSSGTGGNQPQHF. CDR3 nucleotides: TGTGCCACCAGCAGCGGCACAGGGGGCAATCAGCCCCAGCATTTT.

The chain combines TRBV18 with TRBJ2-2; 9 bases map to TRBD1. The CDR3 extends over 17 amino acids. Germline lookup yields CDR1 KGHSH and CDR2 LQKENI. V lost 3 bases to trimming and J lost 0 bases; unmatched junction nucleotides: 5. In nucleotides, the CDR3 is TGTGCCAGCTCACCTACCCGGGACAGGGCGAACACCGGGGAGCTGTTTTTT. Translating gives CASSPTRDRANTGELFF.

The J gene is TRBJ2-5, the V gene TRBV7-9; TRBD1 is a possible D gene (6 bases). Germline assignment: CDR1 SEHNR and CDR2 FQNEAQ (reference sequence). Trimming took 1 base from V and 0 from J, leaving 12 bases between them. The CDR3 length is 16 residues. In DNA, the CDR3 is TGTGCCAGCAGCTTAGGGGGGACACCATACCAAGAGACCCAGTACTTC. It translates to CASSLGGTPYQETQYF. The full variable domain, its missing parts supplied by reference TRBV7-9 and TRBJ2-5, is DTGVSQNPRHKITKRGQNVTFRCDPISEHNRLYWYRQTLGQGPEFLTYFQNEAQLEKSRLLSDRFSAERPKGSFSTLEIQRTEQGDSAMYLCASSLGGTPYQETQYFGPGTRLLVL.

This sequence joins TRBV4-1 and TRBJ2-5; 7 bases map to TRBD1. With V trimmed by 1 base and J by 5 bases, 7 bases remained unmatched. This CDR3 contains 15 residues. Germline values: CDR1 MGHRA, CDR2 YSYEKL. The CDR3 loop reads CASSQGTGVGETQYF. Here the CDR3 DNA reads TGCGCCAGCAGCCAAGGAACAGGGGTGGGGGAGACCCAGTACTTC.

The rearrangement uses TRBV19 and TRBJ2-4; D is possibly TRBD1 (6 bases). Trimming removed 3 bases at V and 1 base at J, with 7 bases between. CDR1 and CDR2 (germline): LNHDA, SQIVND (reference sequence). The CDR3 sequence is 14 residues long. The CDR3 nucleotides are TGTGCCAGTAGTATGGACAGTGCCAAAAACATTCAGTACTTC. This codes for CASSMDSAKNIQYF. Full variable domain (missing parts from reference TRBV19 and TRBJ2-4): DGGITQSPKYLFRKEGQNVTLSCEQNLNHDAMYWYRQDPGQGLRLIYYSQIVNDFQKGDIAEGYSVSREKKESFPLTVTSAQKNPTAFYLCASSMDSAKNIQYFGAGTRLSVL.

V and J are TRBV27 and TRBJ2-1; possible D gene TRBD2, 5 bases. V lost 7 bases to trimming and J lost 7 bases, with 14 bases between them. This CDR3 has 13 amino acids. Germline V gene lookup returns CDR1 MNHEY and CDR2 SMNVEV (reference sequence). The CDR3 reads CASIFARVNEQFF. DNA of the CDR3: TGTGCCAGCATCTTCGCGCGGGTGAATGAGCAGTTCTTC.

This clone was detected once. The chain combines TRBV19 with TRBJ2-3, with 8 bases that match TRBD2. This CDR3 has 18 residues. Germline assignment: CDR1 LNHDA and CDR2 SQIVND (reference sequence). V was pared by 6 bases and J by 5 bases, with 19 bases of the junction left unmatched. This chain's CDR3 is CASRGNSGVEEKRDTQYF. The CDR3 DNA reads as TGTGCCAGTAGGGGTAATAGCGGGGTAGAGGAGAAGCGAGATACGCAGTATTTT.

V is TRBV27 and J is TRBJ2-7; 12 bases map to TRBD2. The length of the CDR3 is 15 residues. V shed 6 bases, J shed 4 bases, and the junction held 7 bases outside the gene matches. Germline CDR1 reads MNHEY; CDR2 reads SMNVEV (reference sequence). CDR3 DNA: TGTGCCAGCAGCCCTCGGACTAGCGGGGAGTACGAGCAGTACTTC. Translation gives CASSPRTSGEYEQYF.

The V and J genes are TRBV7-3 and TRBJ1-2; 8 bases align to TRBD1. Looked up from germline, CDR1 is SGHTA and CDR2 is FQGTGA. The CDR3 consists of 15 residues. With V trimmed by 9 bases and J by 4 bases, 13 bases remained unmatched. The CDR3 DNA sequence: TGTGCCAGTTCGGAACGGGGACAGGTGACCTATGGCTACACCTTC. The encoded protein is CASSERGQVTYGYTF.

The chain links TRBV24-1 to TRBJ1-1, with TRBD1 as a possible D gene (5 bases). Germline-derived CDR1 and CDR2 are KGHDR and SFDVKD. The CDR3 loop spans 12 amino acids. V shed 7 bases and J shed 7 bases, with 12 bases lying between them. DNA for the CDR3: TGTGCCACCAGGGGCGGGGGAGGTGAAGCTTTCTTT. This codes for CATRGGGGEAFF.

V usage is TRBV13 and J usage is TRBJ2-7, with 11 bases that match TRBD2. This CDR3 is 15 amino acids long. With V trimmed by 2 bases and J by 4 bases, 4 bases remained unmatched. Germline CDR1 is PRHDT and CDR2 is FYEKMQ (reference sequence). CDR3 sequence reads: CASSLQLAGEYEQYF. The CDR3 nucleotides are TGTGCCAGCAGCTTACAACTAGCGGGGGAGTACGAGCAGTACTTC.

The rearrangement links TRBV27 to TRBJ2-7, with D possibly TRBD1 on 6 matching bases. With 6 bases removed from V and 2 bases from J, the gap between germline ends came to 8 bases. This CDR3 has 12 amino acids. Germline assignment: CDR1 MNHEY and CDR2 SMNVEV (reference sequence). The CDR3 loop reads CASRQGAYEQYF. CDR3 DNA: TGTGCCAGCAGACAGGGAGCCTACGAGCAGTACTTC.

The rearrangement uses TRBV5-6 and TRBJ2-7; TRBD2 is a possible D gene (5 bases). There are 13 residues in the CDR3. V shed 4 bases and J shed 3 bases, with 11 bases lying between them. Germline loops: CDR1 SGHDT, CDR2 YYEEEE. CDR3 protein: CASSMGSFYEQYF. Here the CDR3 DNA reads TGTGCCAGCAGCATGGGGAGTTTCTACGAGCAGTACTTC.

This clone was seen a few times. The V call is TRBV6-1, the J call TRBJ2-7; TRBD2 agrees at 9 bases. Germline trimming cut 2 bases from V and 8 bases from J; bases unmatched to any gene: 16. The CDR3 runs 17 residues. Germline CDR1 reads MNHNS; CDR2 reads SASEGT. CDR3 DNA: TGTGCCAGCAGTGAATGGCGGCGCACGGGACTAGCTGAGAAGCAGTACTTC. This gives the protein CASSEWRRTGLAEKQYF.